The 31 T cell receptor beta chains given below trace back to one sample, sequenced in a study of blood T cell repertoires in COVID-19. Sequenced by immunoSEQ multiplex PCR; TCRdb stores in-frame clones only, minus some. The top ten hold approximately 2.6% of the sample, which has roughly 260,000 clones, 75% to 95% seen once. The sequencing input was peripheral blood. All receptors come from a person aged 18 to 30 with COVID-19, enrolled during active disease.

This clone was seen a single time. The J gene is TRBJ1-4, the V gene TRBV29-1; 7 nucleotides match TRBD1. Germline CDR1 is SQVTM and CDR2 is ANQGSEA. The CDR3 runs to 13 residues. Trimming took 6 bases from V and 6 from J; bases not matched to a gene: 7. The CDR3 here is CSVRGTVDEKLFF. CDR3 DNA: TGCAGCGTGAGAGGGACAGTGGATGAAAAACTGTTTTTT.

This sequence joins TRBV28 and TRBJ1-1, with TRBD1 matching over 9 bases. CDR1 and CDR2 from the germline V gene are MDHEN and SYDVKM. The CDR3 extends over 14 amino acids. The V gene end was trimmed by 11 bases and the J gene end by 1 base; junction bases not matched to a gene: 8. The CDR3 bases are TGTGCCTCATCGAGGGGACAGGGGAACACTGAAGCTTTCTTT. Translating it yields CASSRGQGNTEAFF.

J is TRBJ1-3 and V is TRBV6-1; weak D call: TRBD1 (6 bases). Germline V lookup: CDR1 MNHNS, CDR2 SASEGT. V was trimmed by 2 bases and J by 5 bases, leaving 13 bases between them. This CDR3 is 15 amino acids long. The CDR3 DNA reads TGTGCCAGCAGTGAAAGGGGAACAGGGCGAAACACCATATATTTT. Protein sequence: CASSERGTGRNTIYF.

This chain connects TRBV29-1 to TRBJ2-5, with TRBD1 as a possible D gene (6 bases). This CDR3 contains 15 residues. V lost 2 bases and J lost 2, with 15 bases in between. Germline V gene data show CDR1 as SQVTM and CDR2 as ANQGSEA. CDR3 in amino acids: CSVEKSGQRQETQYF. The CDR3 DNA sequence: TGCAGCGTTGAAAAATCTGGACAGAGACAAGAGACCCAGTACTTC.

The rearrangement uses TRBV2 and TRBJ2-3; D might be TRBD1 (7 bases). Germline V gene sequence: CDR1 SNHLY, CDR2 FYNNEI. This CDR3 contains 16 residues. V dropped 4 bases and J dropped 3 bases, with 17 bases sitting between them. The CDR3: CASSASGGGVTDTQYF. In nucleotides, the CDR3 is TGTGCCAGCAGTGCCTCCGGAGGGGGCGTGACAGATACGCAGTATTTT.

The chain joins TRBV4-1 to TRBJ2-7, with 11 bases that match TRBD2. The trim removed 4 bases at V and 1 base at J, leaving 9 bases unmatched. Germline V lookup: CDR1 MGHRA, CDR2 YSYEKL. The CDR3 has 17 residues. CDR3 sequence (DNA): TGCGCCAGCAGCCGAGGGACTAGCGGTACGGGATCCTACGAGCAGTACTTC. Amino acid sequence: CASSRGTSGTGSYEQYF.

The chain joins TRBV5-1 to TRBJ2-2, with D maybe TRBD1 (5 bases). Germline V gives CDR1 SGHRS, CDR2 YFSETQ. The V end lost 7 bases, the J end lost 5 bases, and 15 bases lay between the germline ends. The CDR3 totals 14 residues. CDR3 DNA sequence: TGCGCCAGCCGGCTTGACAGCAAAACCGGGGAGCTGTTTTTT. It is translated as CASRLDSKTGELFF. The full variable domain, with the rest looked up from reference TRBV5-1 and TRBJ2-2, is KAGVTQTPRYLIKTRGQQVTLSCSPISGHRSVSWYQQTPGQGLQFLFEYFSETQRNKGNFPGRFSGRQFSNSRSEMNVSTLELGDSALYLCASRLDSKTGELFFGEGSRLTVL.

The chain combines TRBV5-1 with TRBJ2-7; TRBD2 is a possible D gene (6 bases). The CDR3 length is 13 residues. The germline CDR1 and CDR2 sequences are SGHRS and YFSETQ. Deletions cut 0 bases from V and 3 bases from J, with 7 bases between. The DNA for the CDR3 is TGCGCCAGCAGCTTGGTTAGCGGCTACGAGCAGTACTTC. Residues: CASSLVSGYEQYF.

The chain carries TRBV5-1 and TRBJ2-3; 8 bases agree with TRBD2. V dropped 0 bases and J dropped 2; count of bases not matched to a gene: 5. The V gene's germline CDR1 is SGHRS and CDR2 YFSETQ. The CDR3 runs to 16 residues. CDR3 region: CASSLGGTRSTDTQYF. Here the CDR3 DNA reads TGCGCCAGCAGCTTGGGGGGGACTAGATCCACAGATACGCAGTATTTT.

On this clone itself: Other DNA sequences in this specimen translate into the identical CDR3. The chain recombines TRBV28 with TRBJ1-6; D is uncertain. CDR1 is MDHEN and CDR2 is SYDVKM in the germline V gene. With 8 bases removed from V and 6 bases from J, the gap between germline ends came to 5 bases. The CDR3 has 11 residues. CDR3 sequence reads: CASSLNSPLHF. CDR3 sequence (DNA): TGTGCCAGCTCCCTTAATTCACCCCTCCACTTT. The variable domain in full, completed from reference TRBV28 and TRBJ1-6, reads DVKVTQSSRYLVKRTGEKVFLECVQDMDHENMFWYRQDPGLGLRLIYFSYDVKMKEKGDIPEGYSVSREKKERFSLILESASTNQTSMYLCASSLNSPLHFGNGTRLTVT.

This clone was seen only once. The chain recombines TRBV6-4 with TRBJ1-2; 7 nucleotides agree with TRBD1. V lost 4 bases and J lost 5; bases outside the gene matches: 7. The CDR3 covers 14 residues. Germline V gives CDR1 MRHNA, CDR2 SNTAGT. The CDR3 nucleotides read TGTGCCAGCAGTGTTCAGGGGGGAGCGTATGGCTACACCTTC. Translated: CASSVQGGAYGYTF.

This chain connects TRBV9 to TRBJ2-1; TRBD2 matches at 7 bases. The CDR3 contains 16 residues. The junction had 15 bases not matched to a gene; V was cut back by 3 bases and J by 9 bases. The germline CDR1 and CDR2 sequences are SGDLS and YYNGEE. This chain's CDR3 is CASSETSRVGGSEQFF. The CDR3 region has the DNA TGTGCCAGCAGCGAGACTTCCCGGGTGGGGGGGAGTGAGCAGTTCTTC.

There are a few counts of this clone. The chain joins TRBV24-1 to TRBJ1-5; D is ambiguous. Trimming shortened V by 8 bases and J by 0 bases, and 10 bases separated the two germline ends. This CDR3 has 14 amino acids. Germline loops: CDR1 KGHDR, CDR2 SFDVKD. The CDR3 region has the DNA TGTGCCACCAAACGAGTATCTAGCAATCAGCCCCAGCATTTT. It codes for CATKRVSSNQPQHF.

The chain is built from TRBV15 and TRBJ2-7; 9 positions agree with TRBD2. After removal of 0 bases from V and 0 bases from J, the junction contained 6 bases not matched to a gene. CDR1 and CDR2 from the germline V gene are LNHNV and YYDKDF (reference sequence). The CDR3 has 17 residues. The CDR3, as DNA: TGTGCCACCAGCAGAGAGGTGGCACTAGCGGGCTCCTACGAGCAGTACTTC. Translation gives CATSREVALAGSYEQYF.

This clone was seen just once. J is TRBJ2-2 and V is TRBV5-1; possible D gene TRBD1, 6 bases. Germline V gives CDR1 SGHRS, CDR2 YFSETQ. There are 17 residues in the CDR3. Trimming took 4 bases from V and 5 from J, leaving 21 bases between them. The CDR3 DNA sequence: TGCGCCAGCAGCCCGGACCCCCCGACAGGAGATACCGGGGAGCTGTTTTTT. This sequence encodes CASSPDPPTGDTGELFF.

V usage is TRBV13 and J usage is TRBJ2-5, with D hard to call. CDR1 is PRHDT, CDR2 FYEKMQ, per germline (reference sequence). Trimming removed 0 bases at V and 7 bases at J, with 12 bases between. The CDR3 has 14 residues. The DNA for the CDR3 is TGTGCCAGCAGCTTAGGACTCGGAGATGTGACCCAGTACTTC. Protein: CASSLGLGDVTQYF. Using reference TRBV13 and TRBJ2-5 for the parts outside the CDR3, the full variable domain is AAGVIQSPRHLIKEKRETATLKCYPIPRHDTVYWYQQGPGQDPQFLISFYEKMQSDKGSIPDRFSAQQFSDYHSELNMSSLELGDSALYFCASSLGLGDVTQYFGPGTRLLVL.

This clone has just a few counts. The chain joins TRBV13 to TRBJ1-2, with 8 bases lining up with TRBD1. CDR1 and CDR2 (germline): PRHDT, FYEKMQ (reference sequence). The J segment lost 8 bases and the V segment lost 6 bases, leaving 14 bases of the junction unmatched. The CDR3 spans 15 residues. As DNA, the CDR3 is TGTGCCAGCAGTTCAGTGACACAGGGGGTTGGCGGCTACACCTTC. Protein product: CASSSVTQGVGGYTF.

The rearrangement uses TRBV3-1 (or the pseudogene TRBV3-2) and TRBJ2-1; 7 bases align to TRBD2. The germline CDR1 and CDR2 sequences are LGHDT and YNNKEL (reference sequence). The CDR3 consists of 17 residues. V shed 0 bases and J 8 bases; nucleotides not matched to a gene: 13. The chain's CDR3 is CASSQDLGSGVHDEQFF. CDR3 sequence (DNA): TGTGCCAGCAGCCAAGATCTGGGCAGCGGGGTACACGATGAGCAGTTCTTC.

The CDR3 DNA follows: TGTGCCACCAGTGATTTGTATGGACAGGGAAAAGAGACCCAGTACTTC. This encodes CATSDLYGQGKETQYF. The rearrangement joins TRBV24-1 to TRBJ2-5; 8 bases line up with TRBD1. V lost 0 bases to trimming and J lost 3 bases; unmatched junction nucleotides: 5. There are 16 residues in the CDR3. Germline lookup yields CDR1 KGHDR and CDR2 SFDVKD.

The V call is TRBV11-2, the J call TRBJ2-7; 12 positions agree with TRBD1. The CDR3 has 16 amino acids. V dropped 6 bases and J dropped 6; count of bases not matched to a gene: 12. Germline lookup yields CDR1 SGHAT and CDR2 FQNNGV. CDR3: CASSHARDRGRGEQYF. The CDR3 nucleotides read TGTGCCAGCAGTCACGCCCGGGACAGGGGGCGCGGCGAGCAGTACTTC.

As for this clone: Mismatch with germline at one junction end may stem from a read error. The gene calls are TRBV13 and TRBJ1-3, with D possibly being TRBD1 (5 bases). Germline V gene lookup returns CDR1 PRHDT and CDR2 FYEKMQ (reference sequence). The CDR3 has 15 amino acids. The CDR3 sequence is CARSGGGYSGNTIYF. CDR3 in DNA: TGTGCCCGCAGCGGGGGGGGATACTCTGGAAACACCATATATTTT.

The chain has TRBV5-5 and TRBJ1-6; TRBD1 matches 9 bases. V lost 4 bases and J lost 9; bases outside the gene matches: 5. The germline gives CDR1 SGHKS, CDR2 YYEKEE (reference sequence). The CDR3 spans 14 residues. The CDR3, as DNA: TGTGCCAGCAGCATAGGACAGGGGATTTCACCCCTCCACTTT. It encodes CASSIGQGISPLHF.

This chain joins TRBV5-6 and TRBJ2-3; 14 nucleotides line up with TRBD2. Germline V CDR1 and CDR2: SGHDT, YYEEEE. After removal of 2 bases from V and 5 bases from J, the junction contained 7 bases not matched to a gene. CDR3 size: 17 residues. CDR3 sequence reads: CASSLLTSGRVGDTQYF. CDR3 nucleotide sequence: TGTGCCAGCAGCTTATTGACTAGCGGGAGGGTAGGAGATACGCAGTATTTT.

As regards this clone: At the DNA level, this CDR3 is encoded by other sequences in the same sample as well. The rearrangement uses TRBV7-9 and TRBJ2-1; 11 bases agree with TRBD2. The CDR3 consists of 16 residues. V shed 0 bases and J 2 bases; nucleotides not matched to a gene: 0. Germline lookup yields CDR1 SEHNR and CDR2 FQNEAQ (reference sequence). DNA of the CDR3: TGTGCCAGCAGCTTAGCACTAGCGGGAGCCTACAATGAGCAGTTCTTC. It translates to CASSLALAGAYNEQFF.

The rearrangement joins TRBV9 to TRBJ1-4; tentative D call: TRBD1 (5 bases). This CDR3 is built from 14 residues. V dropped 4 bases and J dropped 3 bases, with 10 bases sitting between them. Germline CDR1 and CDR2: SGDLS and YYNGEE. This chain's CDR3 is CASSPGYSNEKLFF. In DNA, the CDR3 is TGTGCCAGCAGCCCAGGGTATTCTAATGAAAAACTGTTTTTT. Variable domain in full (rest from reference TRBV9 and TRBJ1-4): DSGVTQTPKHLITATGQRVTLRCSPRSGDLSVYWYQQSLDQGLQFLIQYYNGEERAKGNILERFSAQQFPDLHSELNLSSLELGDSALYFCASSPGYSNEKLFFGSGTQLSVL.

This chain links TRBV6-2 or TRBV6-3 with TRBJ1-6, with 12 bases matching TRBD1. The CDR3 is made up of 15 amino acids. The junction had 5 bases not matched to a gene; V was cut back by 4 bases and J by 10 bases. Germline V gene lookup returns CDR1 MNHEY and CDR2 SVGEGT. Here the CDR3 DNA reads TGTGCCAGCAGTTCGGGACAGGGGGCCCTATCACCCCTCCACTTT. Residues: CASSSGQGALSPLHF.

The genes are TRBV3-1 (or the pseudogene TRBV3-2) and TRBJ1-2, with 8 positions matching TRBD1. Germline-derived CDR1 and CDR2 are LGHDT and YNNKEL (reference sequence). CDR3 length equals 16 residues. V gave up 3 bases and J gave up 8 bases; unmatched junction bases: 14. The CDR3 sequence: CASSHYRTGPRGGYTF. As DNA, the CDR3 is TGTGCCAGCAGCCACTATCGGACAGGGCCCAGGGGAGGCTACACCTTC.

As for this clone: At the DNA level, this CDR3 is encoded by other sequences in the same sample as well. This chain links TRBV24-1 with TRBJ2-1, with 11 bases aligning to TRBD1. This CDR3 contains 15 residues. V lost 4 bases to trimming and J lost 5 bases; unmatched junction nucleotides: 3. Looked up from germline, CDR1 is KGHDR and CDR2 is SFDVKD. The CDR3 here is CATSDPGQGDNEQFF. The CDR3, as DNA: TGTGCCACCAGTGACCCGGGACAGGGGGACAATGAGCAGTTCTTC.

This chain uses TRBV2 with TRBJ1-5; 7 nucleotides align to TRBD1. The ends lost 8 bases at V and 1 base at J; junction bases unmatched: 8. CDR1 and CDR2 (germline): SNHLY, FYNNEI. The CDR3 is made up of 15 amino acids. CDR3 sequence reads: CASLPGTASNQPQHF. For the CDR3, the DNA is TGTGCCAGCCTACCTGGGACAGCAAGCAATCAGCCCCAGCATTTT.

The J gene is TRBJ2-2, the V gene TRBV7-2; TRBD2 agrees at 7 bases. Germline trimming cut 2 bases from V and 2 bases from J; bases unmatched to any gene: 5. There are 16 residues in the CDR3. From germline, CDR1 is SGHTA and CDR2 FQGNSA. The CDR3 here is CASSLPAGANTGELFF. The CDR3 DNA reads TGTGCCAGCAGCTTACCGGCGGGAGCTAACACCGGGGAGCTGTTTTTT.

This clone was observed a handful of times. The genes are TRBV4-2 and TRBJ1-2; 8 bases map to TRBD1. The CDR3 consists of 17 residues. V was pared by 1 base and J by 6 bases, with 13 bases of the junction left unmatched. Germline loops: CDR1 LGHNA, CDR2 YNFKEQ. The CDR3 DNA reads TGTGCCAGCAGCCAAGCCATGCTGCATCAGGGGGCCGATGGCTACACCTTC. It specifies CASSQAMLHQGADGYTF.